This T cell receptor (beta chain) is from a study of shared clonotypes between healthy human individuals (TCRdb year 2020). With respect to the entire study: The cohort included three men and a couple of women between 18 and 49 years of age. To increase sequencing depth and limit assay-specific biases, TCR repertoire library preparation and sequencing were carried out by different laboratories using diverse techniques. To estimate repertoire size and how much clonotypes are shared between individuals, the study performed deep sequencing of blood TCR repertoires from a few healthy adults. Each donor's leukapheresis produced roughly between roughly 0.85 and 10 billion PBMCs. For each donor, three plates each were used for CD4 naive and CD4 memory, two plates were used for CD8 naive, and one plate was used for CD8 memory.

The investigation overall reported the following: Sharing across a few donors was observed for approximately 4.6% of naive CD4, 3.5% of naive CD8, 2% to 2.5% of memory CD4, and around 0.4% of memory CD8 clonotypes. Compared with non-shared clonotypes, clonotypes shared by all four sorted-subset donors had higher generation probabilities. Based on pairwise subsampling, the degree of clonotype sharing among donors was expected to be affected by sequencing depth. Sampling was restricted to blood, and TCR repertoires in tissue are likely to differ from TCR repertoires in blood. The genetic and exposure-history diversity represented was limited by the small number of donors. Incomplete sequencing was indicated by rarefaction of sorted-subset datasets, despite the large sequencing depth. Naive subsets generally had larger estimated clonotype richness than memory subsets did.

CD8 naive samples were obtained by positive selection for CCR7 among CD45RO-negative cells, yielding a CD45RA+CCR7+ population from which TemRA cells were excluded. Healthy HIV-negative adults with no recently reported acute infections or vaccinations were included as donors. Every donor was a Caucasian adult residing in Nashville, Tennessee, USA. Blood was obtained by leukapheresis, after which PBMCs were separated by Ficoll-Histopaque density gradient centrifugation and cryopreserved in liquid nitrogen vapor phase. Analytical flow cytometry was used to check the purity and quantity of each magnetically sorted T cell population. Genomic DNA was isolated from every sorted fraction and measured by UV absorbance on a Nanodrop 2000c. Points on this clone: What antigen it recognizes has not been identified. No base quality values were provided; no much bigger clone lies one nucleotide off.

The germline V gene (reference sequence) provides CDR1 SGHNT and CDR2 YYREEE. The CDR3 numbers 12 residues from cysteine through phenylalanine. Just the 36-base CDR3 DNA is kept, in frame starting at base 1. V is clipped by 8 bases and J by 4 bases, and the sequence between their germline boundaries is 12 bases long. Using the deep immunoSEQ assay, multiplex PCR amplified TCR CDR3 regions from genomic DNA. Extracted genomic DNA from each cell subset was distributed evenly across all wells of several immunoSEQ 96-well plates, and each plate was treated as a replicate. For sorted subsets, 200 to 250 ng of genomic DNA, equivalent to some 33,000 T cell genomes, went into each replicate PCR. Purified libraries were measured with a Qubit 3.0 fluorometer, size-checked on a Bioanalyzer 2100, and measured again with the KAPA Library Quantification kit. Every immunoSEQ 96-well plate was sequenced on a separate single-read 150-cycle Illumina NextSeq 550 flow cell. As for the authors' bioinformatics: Because the immunoSEQ output held only junctional sequences and lacked quality scores, the filtering could not match the filtering applied to full-length reads. To assign V/J genes and CDR3, sequences were annotated using PyIR, a Python wrapper for IgBLAST v1.9, with IMGT germline references. Reads with weak V/J assignments (E-value above 1e-6), missing CDR3, stop codons, out-of-frame junctions, or ambiguous translated residues were removed. A V3J clonotype was defined by an identical inferred V gene, J gene, and CDR3 amino acid sequence. Percentage overlap between repertoires was computed as shared unique clonotypes divided by the size of the smaller repertoire. RTK rarefaction, the Chao1 estimator, and Recon v2.1 estimates of unobserved clonotypes were used to assess repertoire richness. For all TCRbeta clonotypes obtained by the gDNA method from several donors, generation probabilities were computed with OLGA. Here the immuneACCESS table is served through TCRdb, limited to in-frame sequences with V and J called. Missing clones are a known gap in these copies; in checked studies unresolved V genes cover under half, and the rest lacks a known reason. Clonal size and the V and J genes are those of that table, whereas D and trimming came from the DNA. The sample records about 2.1 million clones, roughly 95% of which are singletons. About 1.7% of the sample is taken by the ten largest.

The TCR was taken from a man younger than 30 in good health. Some clones in this sample may be carry-over from other donors' samples. The chain is made from TRBV5-4 and TRBJ2-5, with the D gene not confidently named. The material sequenced was naive CD8+ T cells from PBMCs. The label giving this sample's cell subset or site can be read as: CD45RA+CCR7+. The nucleotides are TGTGCCAGTTACGGTCTGTTAGAGACCCAGTACTTC. This translates into CASYGLLETQYF.